This T cell receptor beta chain stems from a study of glioma-infiltrating T cells after dendritic cell vaccination. Study details: Between about 2002 and 2013, patients got autologous tumor lysate-pulsed dendritic cell vaccines.

The time point: after dendritic cell vaccination, including at tumor progression/relapse. Fresh-frozen tumor tissue and more than two years of survival data were available for all. PBMC sampling occurred before vaccination, two weeks after the third dose, and at progression. This CDR3 region has 13 residues. CDR1 is KGHSH, CDR2 LQKENI, per germline. V was shortened by 7 bases and J by 1 base, with 10 bases between the two germline ends. Primers: 60 V beta forward and 13 J beta reverse. TCRdb's table, derived via immunoSEQ multiplex PCR, lists solely in-frame clones and lacks some. Of around 100,000 clones listed, over 80% are singletons.

This TCR came from a human donor with glioblastoma. The sequencing used blood, collected after dendritic cell vaccination. The chain joins TRBV18 to TRBJ1-1; D call uncertain. As DNA, the CDR3 is TGTGCCAGCTTACTTAGCCCGAACACTGAAGCTTTCTTT. It specifies CASLLSPNTEAFF.